This record looks at one T cell receptor beta chain sequence and its context. No antigen is known for it. The data derive from a study of blood T cells in healthy people across ages. About the study: Template switching caught about one barcoded beta molecule for each two T cells. Findings and limits, study-wide: CMV status of donors was not determined, possibly confounding expanded clonotype changes.

Germline values: CDR1 SGHTA, CDR2 FQGNSA. The CDR3 extends over 17 amino acids. J lost 0 bases, V lost 2 bases, and 7 bases had no gene match. Next came a second PCR, run for 7 to 11 cycles, which used a sample-barcoded 5' primer along with a J-beta primer mix. TCRdb used MiXCR to reprocess the 5' RACE reads, holding one entry per CDR3 protein. The repertoire has 1.5 million to 1.9 million distinct CDR3 sequences, approximately 39% of them found once; the top ten carry 4%. Specimen: blood. The V call is TRBV7-2, the J call TRBJ2-3, with TRBD2 identical over 8 bases. This sequence originates from a woman aged 18-29 years in good health. CDR3 sequence: CASSLKGREGSTDTQYF. In nucleotides, the CDR3 is TGTGCCAGCAGCTTAAAGGGTCGGGAGGGTAGCACAGATACGCAGTATTTT.